A selection of T cell receptor beta chains follows, all from one sample in a study of T cells in AML relapse after transplant. TCRdb passed the PCR reads through MiXCR, listing each CDR3 protein once. The sample has over a thousand distinct CDR3 sequences, about 7% seen once. The starting material was bone marrow, either the whole sample or a sorted T cell fraction (not recorded which), obtained in complete remission. Receptors originate from a human donor who had a stem cell transplant for acute myeloid leukemia. Some T cells may be transferred from the graft donor. CDR3s include the opening cysteine and the closing phenylalanine or tryptophan. The D gene is left open where the match is weak. Not every row has a clone size; where given, it reads once, few, many or a size class.

D	J	length	size	V	CDR3	DNA
.	TRBJ2-4	15	medium-sized	TRBV7-9	CASSPDGTKSPIQYF	TGTGCCAGCAGCCCAGATGGGACCAAATCCCCCATTCAGTACTTC
.	TRBJ2-7	10	medium-sized	TRBV7-9	CASKTYEQYF	TGTGCCAGCAAAACCTACGAGCAGTACTTC
TRBD2	TRBJ2-3	21	.	TRBV7-9	CASAKAGTTKNRRDRTDTQYF	TGTGCCAGCGCTAAAGCGGGGACCACCAAGAATCGGAGGGACCGCACAGATACGCAGTATTTT
.	TRBJ2-7	11	many	TRBV20-1	CSARTTYEQYF	TGCAGTGCTAGGACCACCTACGAGCAGTACTTC
.	TRBJ2-1	16	medium-sized	TRBV7-9	CASSLGMGVADNEQFF	TGTGCCAGCAGCTTGGGGATGGGAGTAGCCGACAATGAGCAGTTCTTC
TRBD1	TRBJ1-2	16	medium-sized	TRBV6-1	CASSEVGQGPISGYTF	TGTGCCAGCAGTGAAGTCGGACAGGGGCCTATCTCTGGCTACACCTTC
.	TRBJ1-2	14	medium-sized	TRBV27	CASSFKGPNYGYTF	TGTGCCAGCAGTTTTAAGGGTCCCAACTATGGCTACACCTTC
TRBD2	TRBJ2-5	17	medium-sized	TRBV20-1	CSARDTASGSLVETQYF	TGCAGTGCTAGAGATACGGCTAGCGGGAGCCTGGTGGAGACCCAGTACTTC
.	TRBJ2-7	13	medium-sized	TRBV6-5	CAGRDLIEYEQYF	TGTGCCGGCCGGGATTTAATAGAGTACGAGCAGTACTTC
.	TRBJ2-7	14	medium-sized	TRBV28	CASSLWGGTYEQYF	TGTGCCAGCAGTTTATGGGGCGGGACCTACGAGCAGTACTTC
.	TRBJ2-3	14	medium-sized	TRBV2	CASSEVAQTDTQYF	TGTGCCAGCAGTGAAGTCGCCCAGACTGATACGCAGTATTTT
.	TRBJ2-2	16	few	TRBV4-2	CASSQVAAVNTGELFF	TGTGCCAGCAGCCAAGTCGCAGCGGTGAACACCGGGGAGCTGTTTTTT
TRBD1	TRBJ1-1	15	medium-sized	TRBV18	CASSPRTGLPTEAFF	TGTGCCAGCTCACCAAGGACAGGGCTCCCCACTGAAGCTTTCTTT
.	TRBJ2-2	16	medium-sized	TRBV7-7	CASSLGRTINTGELFF	TGTGCTAGCAGCTTAGGACGTACCATTAACACCGGGGAGCTGTTTTTT